This T cell receptor (beta chain) emerged from a study of T cells in Graves' hyperthyroidism and ophthalmopathy. Study-wide context: Peripheral blood was secured at the point of initial diagnosis, before any treatment. General study findings and limits: A 13 V-J signature model discriminated ophthalmopathy versus stable hyperthyroidism. Expanded thyroid clonotypes (above 0.001) were mostly also found in blood.

RNA transcripts gave rise to amplified TCR beta CDR3 regions. A set of HTBI primers served as the primers for a first-round RT-PCR of the TCR CDR3. TCRdb reprocessed the multiplex PCR reads via MiXCR and lists one record per CDR3 protein. The sample records 640,000 or so distinct CDR3 sequences, 14% being singletons. The source of the PBMCs was approximately 9.5 ml of fresh peripheral blood. At least ten counts were recorded for this clonotype. The antigen is unknown. V lost 2 bases and J lost 9; bases outside the gene matches: 14. Per the germline V gene, CDR1 is MNHEY and CDR2 is SMNVEV (reference sequence). This CDR3 region has 17 residues.

The source is a woman aged 18 to 35 with Graves' ophthalmopathy. Sequenced: blood. This rearrangement joins TRBV27 to TRBJ2-1; the match to TRBD2 covers 9 bases. The CDR3 loop reads CASSLQTLAGAGSEQFF. In DNA, the CDR3 is TGTGCCAGCAGTTTACAGACTTTAGCGGGAGCCGGGAGTGAGCAGTTCTTC.